These 10 T cell receptor beta chains were sequenced from one sample in a study of Tregs in tolerant kidney transplant recipients. The nonmyeloablative bone marrow transplants came from related graft donors, with transient mixed chimerism. Data came from immunoSEQ multiplex PCR; TCRdb stores just in-frame clones and leaves some out. Found here are approximately 47,000 clones, roughly nine tenths of them singletons; the top ten hold 15% to 18%. This sample comprised CD8+ T cells from blood (PBMCs), obtained 12 months after the transplant. The receptors stem from a human patient who received a combined kidney and bone marrow transplant. Some T cells may originate from the graft donor.

This chain links TRBV7-6 with TRBJ1-3; 7 bases match TRBD1. Germline V lookup: CDR1 SGHVS, CDR2 FNYEAQ. The CDR3 contains 15 residues. With V trimmed by 3 bases and J by 0 bases, 2 bases remained unmatched. The chain's CDR3 is CASSFGQDSGNTIYF. The CDR3 region has the DNA TGTGCCAGCAGCTTTGGACAGGACTCTGGAAACACCATATATTTT.

The CDR3 sequence: CASSQDAGTGGYEQYF. The CDR3, as DNA: TGCGCCAGCAGCCAAGATGCCGGGACAGGGGGCTACGAGCAGTACTTC. V and J are TRBV4-1 and TRBJ2-7; TRBD1 matches at 11 bases. CDR3 length equals 16 residues. V lost 0 bases and J lost 3; bases outside the gene matches: 4. Germline CDR1 is MGHRA and CDR2 is YSYEKL.

The genes are TRBV13 and TRBJ2-7; D gene uncertain. CDR1 is PRHDT, CDR2 FYEKMQ, per germline (reference sequence). CDR3 size: 11 residues. The V gene lost 4 bases and the J gene lost 7 bases, with 8 bases spanning the gap. Here the CDR3 reads CASSSAVEQYF. As DNA, the CDR3 is TGTGCCAGCAGCTCCGCGGTGGAGCAGTACTTC.

J is TRBJ2-1 and V is TRBV9; TRBD1 might be the D (5 bases). Germline CDR1 reads SGDLS; CDR2 reads YYNGEE. This CDR3 comprises 15 residues. Trimming shortened V by 4 bases and J by 8 bases, and 19 bases separated the two germline ends. CDR3 sequence (DNA): TGTGCCAGCAGCCCCTGGGCTACCTCCAGGGATGAGCAGTTCTTC. It is translated as CASSPWATSRDEQFF.

This clone was seen a handful of times. The chain uses TRBV10-3 and TRBJ1-5; 7 positions match TRBD1. V dropped 4 bases and J dropped 3; count of bases not matched to a gene: 3. The germline V gene encodes CDR1 ENHRY and CDR2 SYGVKD. This CDR3 region has 14 residues. In DNA, the CDR3 is TGTGCCATCAGTGGGACAGGATTCAATCAGCCCCAGCATTTT. This gives the protein CAISGTGFNQPQHF.

The rearrangement uses TRBV4-2 and TRBJ1-1; 7 bases map to TRBD1. This CDR3 has 12 amino acids. The germline V gene has CDR1 LGHNA and CDR2 YNFKEQ. J lost 7 bases, V lost 3 bases, and 2 bases had no gene match. The DNA for the CDR3 is TGTGCCAGCAGCCAGGGGACAGTTGAAGCTTTCTTT. This encodes CASSQGTVEAFF.

Of note for this clone: The same CDR3 also results from other DNA sequences found in this sample. The chain couples TRBV6-5 to TRBJ1-5; D perhaps matches TRBD1 (5 bases). Germline CDR1 MNHEY, CDR2 SVGAGI. V shed 5 bases and J shed 7 bases, with 12 bases lying between them. CDR3 size: 13 residues. The DNA of the CDR3 is TGTGCCAGCAGTGAAGCGGGGGACCAGCCCCAGCATTTT. Protein: CASSEAGDQPQHF.

This clone has just one count. The gene calls are TRBV30 and TRBJ1-1; a weak D match, TRBD1 (6 bases). This CDR3 has 13 amino acids. CDR1 and CDR2 from the germline V gene are GTSNPN and SVGIG (reference sequence). Trimming pared 4 bases from V and 1 base from J, leaving 10 bases between. CDR3 nucleotide sequence: TGTGCCTGGAAGTCGACAGGGAACACTGAAGCTTTCTTT. This translates into CAWKSTGNTEAFF.

This chain links TRBV19 with TRBJ2-2, with TRBD2 matching 14 bases. V was clipped by 4 bases and J by 6 bases; unmatched bases: 7. The CDR3 extends over 17 amino acids. The V gene's germline CDR1 is LNHDA and CDR2 SQIVND (reference sequence). The CDR3: CASSTQTSGRAPGELFF. As DNA, the CDR3 is TGTGCCAGTAGTACCCAGACTAGCGGGAGGGCCCCCGGGGAGCTGTTTTTT.

This clone was counted only a few times. At one end, the junction sequence differs from germline, possibly due to a read error. Other DNA sequences from this sample encode an identical CDR3 as well. The gene calls are TRBV4-3 and TRBJ1-6, with unresolved D. Germline V CDR1 and CDR2: LGHNA, YSLEER. This CDR3 spans 14 amino acids. CDR3 sequence (DNA): TGCGCCAGCAGCCAAGAAACAGCTAATTCCCCCCTCCACTTT. Its translation is CASSQETANSPLHF.